This T cell receptor (beta chain) was observed in a study of blood T cells in healthy people across ages. With respect to this clonotype: Its antigen is not identified.

Overall study results and limits: Strong correlation linked observed beta diversity and percent naive T cells.

The authors ran a second PCR of roughly 6 to 12 cycles using a sample-barcoded 5' primer and a J-beta primer mix. TCRdb reanalysed the 5' RACE reads using MiXCR and keeps one entry per CDR3 protein. The data show approximately 800,000 distinct CDR3 sequences, with 58% seen just once and about 20% held by the top ten. Samples each had at least 5 micrograms of total RNA extracted. This receptor was obtained from a man aged 25-40 years in good health. Sequenced material: blood.

The CDR3 region has the DNA TGTGCCAGCAGCTCCCGGACAGGCGAGAACACTGAAGCTTTCTTT. Its translation: CASSSRTGENTEAFF. V and J are TRBV11-2 and TRBJ1-1; 7 positions match TRBD1. The V gene end was trimmed by 4 bases and the J gene end by 1 base; junction bases not matched to a gene: 6. Germline V gives CDR1 SGHAT, CDR2 FQNNGV. The CDR3 totals 15 residues.